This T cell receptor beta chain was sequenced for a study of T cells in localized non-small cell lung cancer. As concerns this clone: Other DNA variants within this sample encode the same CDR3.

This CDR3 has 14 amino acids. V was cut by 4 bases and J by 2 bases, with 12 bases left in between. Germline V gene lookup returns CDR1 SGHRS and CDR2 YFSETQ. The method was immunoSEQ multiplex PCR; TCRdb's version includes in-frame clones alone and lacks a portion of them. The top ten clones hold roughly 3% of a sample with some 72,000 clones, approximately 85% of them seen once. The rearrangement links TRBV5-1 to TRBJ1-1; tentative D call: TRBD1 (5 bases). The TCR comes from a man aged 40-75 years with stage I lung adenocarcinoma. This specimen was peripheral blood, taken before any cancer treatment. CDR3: CASSRTGPNTEAFF. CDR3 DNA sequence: TGCGCCAGCAGCCGTACGGGGCCTAACACTGAAGCTTTCTTT.